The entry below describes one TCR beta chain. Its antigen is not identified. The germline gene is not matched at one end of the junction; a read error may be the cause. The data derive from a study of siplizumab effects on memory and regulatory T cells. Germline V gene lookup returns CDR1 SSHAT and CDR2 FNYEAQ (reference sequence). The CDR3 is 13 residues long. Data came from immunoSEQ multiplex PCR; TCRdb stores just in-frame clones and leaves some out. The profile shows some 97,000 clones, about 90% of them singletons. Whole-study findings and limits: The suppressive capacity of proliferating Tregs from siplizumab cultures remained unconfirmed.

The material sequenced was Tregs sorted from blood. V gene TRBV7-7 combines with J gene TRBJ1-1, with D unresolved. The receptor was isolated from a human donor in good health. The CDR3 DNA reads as TGTGCTAGCAGCTTAGATTTGGGCACTGAAGCTTTCTTT. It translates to CASSLDLGTEAFF.